These T cell receptor beta chains were read from a single sample in a study of post-analysis software for immune sequencing data. TCRdb re-analysed the PCR reads in MiXCR, keeping a single row per CDR3 protein. The sample includes more than 350,000 distinct CDR3 sequences, more than 30% seen only once; the top ten take 6.5% to 8%. The material sequenced was blood. The source of these receptors is a girl aged 2-10 years with multiple sclerosis. CDR3s include the opening cysteine and the closing phenylalanine or tryptophan. D genes are given only for firm matches. Some rows mark clone size as missing; the rest say once, few, many or name a class of expanded clone.

>.|.|TRBJ2-3|TRBV29-1
TGCAGCGCGGTGGTCGGGGGCAGGAGAGATACGCAGTATTTT
CSAVVGGRRDTQYF
>.|few|TRBJ1-5|TRBV6-5
TGTGCCAGCAGTTACGGACCTGGGGGGGGCCAGCCCCAGCATTTT
CASSYGPGGGQPQHF
>.|few|TRBJ2-1|TRBV12-3/TRBV12-4
TGTGCCAGCGTGACGGACAATGAGCAGTTCTTC
CASVTDNEQFF
>.|.|TRBJ2-5|TRBV7-6
TGTGCCAGCAGCTTAGCGGGCCCTCCACAAGAGACCCAGTACTTC
CASSLAGPPQETQYF
>TRBD2|.|TRBJ2-7|TRBV7-9
TGTACCAGCAGCTTAGATAGCGGGCCCTACGAGCAGTACTTC
CTSSLDSGPYEQYF
>TRBD1|.|TRBJ2-1|TRBV29-1
TGCAGCGTTTTGACAGGGGGCCGTGTTGTGGCCAACAATGAGCAGTTCTTC
CSVLTGGRVVANNEQFF
>.|.|TRBJ2-7|TRBV7-9
TGTGCCAGCAGCCCCTTTGACCTCTACGAGCAGTACTTC
CASSPFDLYEQYF
>.|.|TRBJ2-7|TRBV7-6
TGTGCCAGCAGCTCCCGGGACAACTACGAGCAGTACTTC
CASSSRDNYEQYF
>.|few|TRBJ2-7|TRBV20-1
TGCAGTGCTAGAGGCCGGACAGAGTTTTCCTACGAGCAGTACTTC
CSARGRTEFSYEQYF
>.|.|TRBJ2-3|TRBV25-1
TGTGCCAGCAGTGAAAAGGTCGGGGCGGGAACTAGCACAGATACGCAGTATTTT
CASSEKVGAGTSTDTQYF
>TRBD1|.|TRBJ1-1|TRBV20-1
TGCAGTGCTCCCGGGACAGGGCTCTATGAAGCTTTCTTT
CSAPGTGLYEAFF
>TRBD2|few|TRBJ2-5|TRBV28
TGTGCCAGCAGTGCCCTAGCGGAGCAGTACTTC
CASSALAEQYF
>.|.|TRBJ1-1|TRBV5-1
TGCGCCAGCAGTTTCAAGTGGGGAGAAATGAACACTGAAGCTTTCTTT
CASSFKWGEMNTEAFF
>TRBD1|.|TRBJ2-7|TRBV28
TGTGCCAGCAGTACCGGGACAGGGGGAATCTACGAGCAGTACTTC
CASSTGTGGIYEQYF
>.|many|TRBJ2-7|TRBV28
TGTGCCAGCAACCCCCGGGGATTCTCCTACGAGCAGTACTTC
CASNPRGFSYEQYF
>TRBD1|.|TRBJ1-2|TRBV12-3/TRBV12-4
TGTGCCAGCAGTTTAGACAGGGGCTCGAGAGGCTACACCTTC
CASSLDRGSRGYTF
>.|.|TRBJ2-5|TRBV5-1
TGCGCCAGCAGCTCCGGGGCTGGGGGAGAGACCCAGTACTTC
CASSSGAGGETQYF
>TRBD1|.|TRBJ1-5|TRBV5-1
TGCGCCAGCAGCCAGGGTGGGACAGAACATCCTCGCCCTAGCAATCAGCCCCAGCATTTT
CASSQGGTEHPRPSNQPQHF
>TRBD1|.|TRBJ1-4|TRBV12-3/TRBV12-4
TGTGCCAGCAGCCCGGGACAGTTTGTGGGTGAAAAACTGTTTTTT
CASSPGQFVGEKLFF
>TRBD1|.|TRBJ1-5|TRBV28
TGTGCCAGCAGTTTGAAGGGGGCTATCAGTCAACCCCAGCATTTT
CASSLKGAISQPQHF
>.|.|TRBJ2-1|TRBV2
TGTGCCAGCCCCCAGAAGGGGGAGATTGACTACAATGAGCAGTTCTTC
CASPQKGEIDYNEQFF
>.|.|TRBJ1-1|TRBV27
TGTGCCAGCAGTTTATCCCCAGGGGATGCGTTAGACACTGAAGCTTTCTTT
CASSLSPGDALDTEAFF
>TRBD2|.|TRBJ2-7|TRBV7-3
TGTGCCAGCAGCCCAATGGCGGGAGAATACGAGCAGTACTTC
CASSPMAGEYEQYF
>.|few|TRBJ1-4|TRBV5-1
TGCGCCAGCAGCTTGGTCCAGGGAACTAATGAAAAACTGTTTTTT
CASSLVQGTNEKLFF
>TRBD1|few|TRBJ2-7|TRBV28
TGTGCCAGCAGTTTGGCCGGGACAGGGGGTCTCGAGCAGTACTTC
CASSLAGTGGLEQYF
>.|.|TRBJ2-1|TRBV28
TGTGCCAGCAGTTTAAACCCCTTTTATGAGCAGTTCTTC
CASSLNPFYEQFF
>.|few|TRBJ1-1|TRBV2
TGTGCCAGCAGTGTACAGGGCAATGAAGCTTTCTTT
CASSVQGNEAFF
>TRBD2|.|TRBJ2-7|TRBV7-9
TGTGCCAGCAAGTTAGCGGGGTACGAGCAGTACTTC
CASKLAGYEQYF
>.|.|TRBJ2-1|TRBV20-1
TGCAGTGCCCACCTCTCTTTTGAGCAGTTCTTC
CSAHLSFEQFF
>.|.|TRBJ2-2|TRBV12-3/TRBV12-4
TGTGCCAGCCTAACAGGGTGGGGTACCGGGGAGCTGTTTTTT
CASLTGWGTGELFF